Shown below are 3 T cell receptor beta chains from a single sample sequenced in a study of blood T cell repertoires in COVID-19. Profiling relied on immunoSEQ multiplex PCR, and the TCRdb table lists in-frame clones only, not all of them. The sample has roughly 29,000 clones, roughly 83% seen once. Sequencing input: peripheral blood. Source of these receptors: a man between 70 and 80 years old with active COVID-19.

The rearrangement links TRBV12-3 or TRBV12-4 to TRBJ2-7; perhaps TRBD1 as D (6 bases). The CDR3 is made up of 13 amino acids. Trimming pared 8 bases from V and 2 bases from J, leaving 13 bases between. The CDR3 nucleotides read TGTGCCAGCGAAGCGCAGGGGACCTACGAGCAGTACTTC. It yields the protein CASEAQGTYEQYF.

The chain recombines TRBV5-4 with TRBJ2-5, with a possible D match to TRBD2 (6 bases). Trimming took 5 bases from V and 2 from J, leaving 13 bases between them. The CDR3 has 14 amino acids. The germline CDR1 and CDR2 sequences are SGHNT and YYREEE (reference sequence). CDR3 region: CASRVGGKQETQYF. CDR3 sequence (DNA): TGTGCCAGCAGGGTTGGAGGGAAACAAGAGACCCAGTACTTC.

In DNA form, the CDR3 reads TGTGCCAGCAGGCCACATCGAGGGGGGGCCTGCAATGAGCAGTTCTTC. This gives the protein CASRPHRGGACNEQFF. The rearrangement joins TRBV7-9 to TRBJ2-1, with D possibly TRBD2 on 7 matching bases. V lost 6 bases and J lost 6, with 21 bases in between. The CDR3 sequence is 16 residues long. Germline V gives CDR1 SEHNR, CDR2 FQNEAQ (reference sequence). Combining the CDR3 with reference TRBV7-9 and TRBJ2-1 gives the whole variable domain DTGVSQNPRHKITKRGQNVTFRCDPISEHNRLYWYRQTLGQGPEFLTYFQNEAQLEKSRLLSDRFSAERPKGSFSTLEIQRTEQGDSAMYLCASRPHRGGACNEQFFGPGTRLTVL.